Below are 18 T cell receptor beta chains sequenced from a single sample in a study of control samples from healthy donors and cancer patients. Generated by immunoSEQ multiplex PCR, the TCRdb table keeps only in-frame clones and is missing some. Seen here are about 100,000 clones, roughly 90% observed once, and the top ten hold over 15%. The sample consisted of blood. Every receptor here comes from a woman aged 45 to 65 in good health.

This clone appeared once. This sequence joins TRBV5-4 and TRBJ2-2, with unresolved D. The CDR3 contains 13 residues. In germline, CDR1 is SGHNT, CDR2 YYREEE (reference sequence). Deletions cut 1 base from V and 6 bases from J, with 7 bases between. CDR3 region: CASSLQVSGELFF. The CDR3, as DNA: TGTGCCAGCAGCTTGCAAGTTTCCGGGGAGCTGTTTTTT.

The chain employs TRBV27 and TRBJ2-7, with D perhaps matching TRBD1 (5 bases). The CDR3 sequence is 14 residues long. V was cut by 3 bases and J by 1 base, with 10 bases left in between. Germline CDR1 is MNHEY and CDR2 is SMNVEV (reference sequence). This CDR3 reads CASSFRRGSYEQYV. DNA of the CDR3: TGTGCCAGCAGTTTTCGTAGGGGATCCTACGAGCAGTACGTC.

In its sample, this clone was seen a few times. The chain employs TRBV28 and TRBJ2-7; TRBD1 matches at 7 bases. The CDR3 is 15 amino acids. CDR1 is MDHEN and CDR2 is SYDVKM in the germline V gene. V shed 4 bases and J 0 bases; nucleotides not matched to a gene: 6. CDR3 DNA sequence: TGTGCCAGCAGTTCACAGGGGTCTAACTCCTACGAGCAGTACGTC. This gives the protein CASSSQGSNSYEQYV.

This chain connects TRBV27 to TRBJ2-5; D gene ambiguous. V lost 0 bases and J lost 6, with 8 bases in between. The CDR3 totals 13 residues. Germline-derived CDR1 and CDR2 are MNHEY and SMNVEV (reference sequence). This CDR3 is CASSLSDLKTQYF. In nucleotides, the CDR3 is TGTGCCAGCAGTTTATCGGACCTTAAGACCCAGTACTTC.

The rearrangement uses TRBV6-5 and TRBJ2-1; TRBD2 agrees at 10 bases. The CDR3 covers 14 residues. V was clipped by 6 bases and J by 3 bases; unmatched bases: 2. Germline lookup yields CDR1 MNHEY and CDR2 SVGAGI. The CDR3 is CASREREGYNEQFF. CDR3 in DNA: TGTGCCAGCAGAGAGCGGGAGGGCTACAATGAGCAGTTCTTC.

The chain links TRBV7-9 to TRBJ2-4; 10 nucleotides line up with TRBD1. Germline V gene sequence: CDR1 SEHNR, CDR2 FQNEAQ (reference sequence). The CDR3 covers 15 residues. V was clipped by 1 base and J by 5 bases; unmatched bases: 2. The CDR3 bases are TGTGCCAGCAGCTTAGTAGGGACAGGGGAAAACATTCAGTACTTC. It encodes CASSLVGTGENIQYF.

The chain uses TRBV7-9 and TRBJ2-1, with 11 bases that match TRBD2. V trimming: 10 bases; J trimming: 4 bases; junction bases outside the gene matches: 9. This CDR3 is built from 15 residues. Germline V gene sequence: CDR1 SEHNR, CDR2 FQNEAQ (reference sequence). This CDR3 reads CATQTSGASYNEQFF. The CDR3, as DNA: TGTGCCACCCAGACTAGCGGGGCGAGTTACAATGAGCAGTTCTTC.

The chain is built from TRBV12-5 and TRBJ2-7; D uncertain. Trimming stripped 1 base from V and 10 bases from J, with 14 bases between. In germline, CDR1 is LGHNT, CDR2 FRNRAP. The CDR3 is 13 residues long. The CDR3 region is CASGLAFAFDQYV. CDR3 DNA: TGTGCTAGTGGTTTGGCCTTTGCGTTTGATCAGTACGTC.

This chain links TRBV5-8 with TRBJ1-1; D unresolved. Germline V gives CDR1 SGHTS, CDR2 YDEGEE. V lost 0 bases and J 1 base, leaving 7 bases between the germline ends. The CDR3 is 14 residues long. CDR3 sequence: CASSLVWGNTEAFF. The CDR3 DNA follows: TGTGCCAGCAGCTTGGTCTGGGGGAACACTGAAGCTTTCTTT.

The rearrangement joins TRBV3-1 (or the pseudogene TRBV3-2) to TRBJ2-7; the D is unclear. V lost 1 base, J lost 2 bases, and 6 bases lay in between. From germline, CDR1 is LGHDT and CDR2 YNNKEL (reference sequence). This CDR3 comprises 13 residues. The CDR3 here is CASSQGDTYEQYV. The CDR3 nucleotides are TGTGCCAGCAGCCAAGGCGATACCTACGAGCAGTACGTC.

The gene calls are TRBV29-1 and TRBJ2-2, with D possibly being TRBD2 (5 bases). CDR1 SQVTM and CDR2 ANQGSEA come from the germline V gene. The CDR3 has 13 amino acids. Trimming removed 3 bases from V and 1 base from J, with 6 bases in between. CDR3 sequence: CSVDRENTGELFF. CDR3 nucleotides: TGCAGCGTTGATCGGGAGAACACCGGGGAGCTGTTTTTT.

This clone was recorded only once. The J gene is TRBJ2-3, the V gene TRBV25-1, with TRBD1 matching 9 bases. The ends lost 5 bases at V and 3 bases at J; junction bases unmatched: 6. This CDR3 has 15 amino acids. CDR1 is MGHDK and CDR2 is SYGVNS in the germline V gene. The CDR3 here is CASSTGTGITDTQYF. The DNA for the CDR3 is TGTGCCAGCAGTACCGGGACAGGGATTACAGATACGCAGTATTTT.

The CDR3 DNA is TGCGCCAGCAGCCAGGGACAGGGGGCGCTTCGGACTGAAGCTTTCTTT. Protein product: CASSQGQGALRTEAFF. This chain links TRBV4-1 with TRBJ1-1, with 12 bases aligning to TRBD1. The CDR3 is made up of 16 amino acids. In germline, CDR1 is MGHRA, CDR2 YSYEKL. The V and J ends lost 3 bases and 5 bases, in that order; junction bases with no gene match: 7.

This clone was found once. The chain has TRBV19 and TRBJ1-5; D perhaps matches TRBD1 (5 bases). The CDR3 is made up of 15 amino acids. The V end lost 6 bases, the J end lost 2 bases, and 14 bases lay between the germline ends. Germline CDR1 is LNHDA and CDR2 is SQIVND (reference sequence). CDR3 sequence reads: CASRSDIVRNQPQHF. DNA of the CDR3: TGTGCCAGTAGATCGGACATCGTGCGCAATCAGCCCCAGCATTTT.

The rearrangement joins TRBV5-1 to TRBJ2-3; D remains ambiguous. Between the trimmed V and J ends, which lost 0 bases and 3 bases, there was a span of 11 bases. CDR3 length: 15 amino acids. CDR1 is SGHRS and CDR2 is YFSETQ in the germline V gene. CDR3 sequence (DNA): TGCGCCAGCAGCTTGGCCGCCGCCTTTACAGATACGCAGTATTTT. It yields the protein CASSLAAAFTDTQYF.

Written as DNA, the CDR3 is TGTGCCTGGAGTGTATTCAGGGGCGAGCAGTACTTC. This codes for CAWSVFRGEQYF. The chain has TRBV30 and TRBJ2-7, with a possible D match to TRBD1 (6 bases). The CDR3 is 12 amino acids. Trimming removed 0 bases at V and 6 bases at J, with 9 bases between. The germline V gene has CDR1 GTSNPN and CDR2 SVGIG (reference sequence).

V gene TRBV30 combines with J gene TRBJ1-5; 7 bases fit TRBD1. CDR1 is GTSNPN and CDR2 is SVGIG in the germline V gene (reference sequence). This CDR3 spans 15 amino acids. V lost 5 bases, J lost 0 bases, and 7 bases stayed unmatched. CDR3 DNA sequence: TGTGCCTGGGACAGGACAGGAGTTAGCAATCAGCCCCAGCATTTT. Its protein product is CAWDRTGVSNQPQHF.

This sequence joins TRBV6-5 and TRBJ2-1, with 13 positions matching TRBD2. The germline V gene has CDR1 MNHEY and CDR2 SVGAGI. With V trimmed by 8 bases and J by 8 bases, 9 bases remained unmatched. The CDR3 loop spans 15 amino acids. CDR3 coding DNA: TGTGCCAGCTGGTCTCGGACTAGCGGGGGATATGAGCAGTTCTTC. Translated, it gives CASWSRTSGGYEQFF.